This TCR beta chain comes out of a study of CD8 T cells in Susac syndrome. General study findings and limits: The study's TCR sequencing and HLA analysis covered a relatively small number of individuals, and the study acknowledged this.

From blood CD8+ and CD4+ T cells, TCR beta sequences were generated. Controls were healthy donors (matched for age and sex). It was negative isolation that provided the CD8+ and CD4+ T cells, whereas TEMRA cells were enriched by FACS. RNA was extracted with the RNeasy kit, and a quantity of roughly 0.5 to 1 ug was reverse transcribed using random hexamers. TCRdb fed the immunoSEQ multiplex PCR reads into MiXCR, producing one record per CDR3 protein. The sample has about 69,000 distinct CDR3 sequences, roughly 94% seen once. For this clonotype: Its antigen is currently unknown.

Trimming shortened V by 5 bases and J by 3 bases, and 12 bases separated the two germline ends. The length of the CDR3 is 14 residues. The source is a human donor in good health. Sequenced sample: CD8+ T cells from PBMCs. The chain is built from TRBV12-3 or TRBV12-4 and TRBJ2-3, with D unresolved. The CDR3 loop is CASSPRPLTDTQYF. CDR3 DNA sequence: TGTGCCAGCAGTCCTAGACCTCTTACAGATACGCAGTATTTT.